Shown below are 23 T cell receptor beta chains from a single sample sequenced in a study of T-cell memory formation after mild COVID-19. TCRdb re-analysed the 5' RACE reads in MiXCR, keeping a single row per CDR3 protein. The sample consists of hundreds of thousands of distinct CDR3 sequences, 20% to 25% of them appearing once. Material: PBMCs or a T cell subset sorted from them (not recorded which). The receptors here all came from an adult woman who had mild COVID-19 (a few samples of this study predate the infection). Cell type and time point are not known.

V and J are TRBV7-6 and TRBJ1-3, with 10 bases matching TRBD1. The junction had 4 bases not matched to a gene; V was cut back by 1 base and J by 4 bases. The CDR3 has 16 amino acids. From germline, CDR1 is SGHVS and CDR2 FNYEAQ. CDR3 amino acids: CASSLEGQGRGNTIYF. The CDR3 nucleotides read TGTGCCAGCAGCTTAGAGGGACAGGGGCGAGGAAACACCATATATTTT.

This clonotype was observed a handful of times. The CDR3 region is CSARGDSYNEQFF. As DNA, the CDR3 is TGCAGTGCTAGAGGCGATTCCTACAATGAGCAGTTCTTC. The chain recombines TRBV20-1 with TRBJ2-1; D is unresolved. V lost 1 base to trimming and J lost 1 base, with 5 bases between them. This CDR3 has 13 amino acids. CDR1 and CDR2 from the germline V gene are DFQATT and SNEGSKA (reference sequence).

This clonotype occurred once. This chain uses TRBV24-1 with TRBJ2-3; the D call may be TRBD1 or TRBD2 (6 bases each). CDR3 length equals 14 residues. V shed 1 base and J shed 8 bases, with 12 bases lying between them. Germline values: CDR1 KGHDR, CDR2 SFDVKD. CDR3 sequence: CATSDLRGPGTQYF. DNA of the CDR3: TGTGCCACCAGTGATTTACGGGGGCCGGGTACGCAGTATTTT.

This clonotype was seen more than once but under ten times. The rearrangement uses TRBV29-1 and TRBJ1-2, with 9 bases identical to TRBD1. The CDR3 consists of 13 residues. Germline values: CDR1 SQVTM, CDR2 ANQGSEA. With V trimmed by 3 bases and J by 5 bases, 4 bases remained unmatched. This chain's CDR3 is CSVEKQGAYGYTF. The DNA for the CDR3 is TGCAGCGTTGAGAAACAGGGGGCTTATGGCTACACCTTC. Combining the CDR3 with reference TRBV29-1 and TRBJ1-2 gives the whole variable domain SAVISQKPSRDICQRGTSLTIQCQVDSQVTMMFWYRQQPGQSLTLIATANQGSEATYESGFVIDKFPISRPNLTFSTLTVSNMSPEDSSIYLCSVEKQGAYGYTFGSGTRLTVV.

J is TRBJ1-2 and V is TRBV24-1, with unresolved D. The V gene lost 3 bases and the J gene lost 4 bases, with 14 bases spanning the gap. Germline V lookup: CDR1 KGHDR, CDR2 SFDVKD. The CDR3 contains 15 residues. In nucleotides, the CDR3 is TGTGCCACCAGTGATGCCCGACCCGGCGGCTATGGCTACACCTTC. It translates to CATSDARPGGYGYTF.

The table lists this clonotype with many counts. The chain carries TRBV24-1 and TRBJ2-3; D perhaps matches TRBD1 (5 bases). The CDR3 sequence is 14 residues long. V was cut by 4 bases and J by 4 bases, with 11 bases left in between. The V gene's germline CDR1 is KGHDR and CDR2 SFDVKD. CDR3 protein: CATSERGRSDTQYF. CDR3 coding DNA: TGTGCCACCAGTGAAAGGGGCAGATCAGATACGCAGTATTTT.

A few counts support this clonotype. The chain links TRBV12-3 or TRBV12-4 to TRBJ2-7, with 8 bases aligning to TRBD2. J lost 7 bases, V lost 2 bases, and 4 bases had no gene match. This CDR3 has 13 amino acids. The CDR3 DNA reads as TGTGCCAGCAGTTTATCTGTAGCGGGGGAGCAGTACTTC. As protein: CASSLSVAGEQYF.

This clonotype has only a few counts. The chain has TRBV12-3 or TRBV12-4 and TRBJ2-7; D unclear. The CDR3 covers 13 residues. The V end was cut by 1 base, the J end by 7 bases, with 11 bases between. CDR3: CASSLGTALEQYF. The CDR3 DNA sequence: TGTGCCAGCAGTTTAGGGACGGCGCTTGAGCAGTACTTC.

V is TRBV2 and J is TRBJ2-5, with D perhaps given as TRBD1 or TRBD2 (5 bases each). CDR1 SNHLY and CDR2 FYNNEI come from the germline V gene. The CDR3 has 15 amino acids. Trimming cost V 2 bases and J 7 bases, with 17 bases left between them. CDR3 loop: CASSESRAPAGTQYF. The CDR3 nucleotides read TGTGCCAGCAGTGAAAGCAGGGCGCCGGCGGGGACCCAGTACTTC.

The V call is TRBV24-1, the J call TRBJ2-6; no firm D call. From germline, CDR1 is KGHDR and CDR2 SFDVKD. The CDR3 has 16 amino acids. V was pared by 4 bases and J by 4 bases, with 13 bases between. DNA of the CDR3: TGTGCCACCAGTGACGGCAACCGGTTGGGGGCCAACGTCCTGACTTTC. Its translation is CATSDGNRLGANVLTF.

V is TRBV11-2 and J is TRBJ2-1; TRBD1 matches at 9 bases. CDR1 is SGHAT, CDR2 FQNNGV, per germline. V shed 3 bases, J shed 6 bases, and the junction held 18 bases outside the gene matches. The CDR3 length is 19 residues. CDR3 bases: TGTGCCAGCAGCTTCTCTTTTTCTACCGGGACAGGGAAAGGCAATGAGCAGTTCTTC. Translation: CASSFSFSTGTGKGNEQFF.

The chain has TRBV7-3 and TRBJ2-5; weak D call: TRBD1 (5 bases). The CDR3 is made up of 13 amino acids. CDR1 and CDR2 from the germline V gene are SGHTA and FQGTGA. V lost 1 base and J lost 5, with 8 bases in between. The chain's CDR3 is CASSLMGRETQYF. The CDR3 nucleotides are TGTGCCAGCAGCTTAATGGGGCGGGAGACCCAGTACTTC. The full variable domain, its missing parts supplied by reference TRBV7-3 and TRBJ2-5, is GAGVSQTPSNKVTEKGKYVELRCDPISGHTALYWYRQSLGQGPEFLIYFQGTGAADDSGLPNDRFFAVRPEGSVSTLKIQRTERGDSAVYLCASSLMGRETQYFGPGTRLLVL.

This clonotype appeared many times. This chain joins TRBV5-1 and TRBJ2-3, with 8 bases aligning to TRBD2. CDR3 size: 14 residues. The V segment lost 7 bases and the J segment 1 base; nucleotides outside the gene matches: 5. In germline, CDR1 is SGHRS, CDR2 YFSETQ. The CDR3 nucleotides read TGCGCCAGCTACCTTAGCGGGGGCACAGATACGCAGTATTTT. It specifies CASYLSGGTDTQYF.

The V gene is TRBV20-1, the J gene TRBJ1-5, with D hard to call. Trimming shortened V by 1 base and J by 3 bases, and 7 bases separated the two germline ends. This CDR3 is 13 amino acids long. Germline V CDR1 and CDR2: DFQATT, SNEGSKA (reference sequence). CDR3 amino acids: CSARGQPNQPQHF. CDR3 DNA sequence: TGCAGTGCTAGAGGCCAGCCCAATCAGCCCCAGCATTTT.

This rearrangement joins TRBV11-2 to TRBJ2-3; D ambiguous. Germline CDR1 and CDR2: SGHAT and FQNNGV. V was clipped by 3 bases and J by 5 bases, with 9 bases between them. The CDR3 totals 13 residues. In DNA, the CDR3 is TGTGCCAGCAGCTTTAGGGAAGGAGATACGCAGTATTTT. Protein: CASSFREGDTQYF.

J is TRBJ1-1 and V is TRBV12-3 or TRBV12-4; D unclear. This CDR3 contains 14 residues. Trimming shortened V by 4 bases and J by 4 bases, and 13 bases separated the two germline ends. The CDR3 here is CASSSGSLGTEAFF. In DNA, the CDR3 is TGTGCCAGCAGTTCGGGATCTTTGGGCACTGAAGCTTTCTTT.

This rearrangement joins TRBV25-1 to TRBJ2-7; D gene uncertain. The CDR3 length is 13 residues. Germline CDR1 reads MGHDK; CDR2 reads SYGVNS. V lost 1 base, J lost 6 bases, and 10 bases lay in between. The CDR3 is CASSEFPVFEQYF. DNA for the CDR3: TGTGCCAGCAGTGAATTCCCCGTTTTCGAGCAGTACTTC.

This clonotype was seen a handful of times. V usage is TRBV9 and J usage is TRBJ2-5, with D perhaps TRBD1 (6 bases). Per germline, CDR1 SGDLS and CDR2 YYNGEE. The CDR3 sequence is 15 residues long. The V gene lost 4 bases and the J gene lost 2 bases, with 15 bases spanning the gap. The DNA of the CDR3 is TGTGCCAGCAGCCCCCAGGACAGACTTCAAGAGACCCAGTACTTC. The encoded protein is CASSPQDRLQETQYF.

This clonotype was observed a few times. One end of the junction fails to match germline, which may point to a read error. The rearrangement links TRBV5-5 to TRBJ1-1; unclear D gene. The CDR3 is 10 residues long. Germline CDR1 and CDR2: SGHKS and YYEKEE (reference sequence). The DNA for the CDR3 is TGTGCCAGCAGACCCCCAGAGAACCTCTTT. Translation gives CASRPPENLF.

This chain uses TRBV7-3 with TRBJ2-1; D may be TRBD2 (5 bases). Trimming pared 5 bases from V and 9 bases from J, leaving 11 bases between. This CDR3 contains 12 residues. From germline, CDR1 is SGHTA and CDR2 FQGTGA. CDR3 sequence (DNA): TGTGCCAGCAGCCCCGCACGGGGTGAGCAGTTCTTC. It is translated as CASSPARGEQFF.

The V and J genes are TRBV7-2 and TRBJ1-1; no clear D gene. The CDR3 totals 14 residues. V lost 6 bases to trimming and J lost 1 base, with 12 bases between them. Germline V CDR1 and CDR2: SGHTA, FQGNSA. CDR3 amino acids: CASRSGVWNTEAFF. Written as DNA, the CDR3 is TGTGCCAGCAGATCCGGGGTGTGGAACACTGAAGCTTTCTTT.

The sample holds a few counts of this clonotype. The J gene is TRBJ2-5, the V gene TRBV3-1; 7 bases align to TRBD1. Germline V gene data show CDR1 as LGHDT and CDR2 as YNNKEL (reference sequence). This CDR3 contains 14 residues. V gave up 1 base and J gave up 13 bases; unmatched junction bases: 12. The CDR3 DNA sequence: TGTGCCAGCAGCCAAGCAGGGGGTGGACAAACTCGGTACTTC. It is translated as CASSQAGGGQTRYF.

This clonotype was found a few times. CDR3 residues: CASSLREAVEGELFF. The DNA of the CDR3 is TGTGCCAGCAGTTTGCGGGAGGCGGTGGAGGGGGAGCTGTTTTTT. The chain carries TRBV12-3 or TRBV12-4 and TRBJ2-2; 8 bases align to TRBD2. The junction had 8 bases not matched to a gene; V was cut back by 3 bases and J by 8 bases. The CDR3 is 15 residues long.